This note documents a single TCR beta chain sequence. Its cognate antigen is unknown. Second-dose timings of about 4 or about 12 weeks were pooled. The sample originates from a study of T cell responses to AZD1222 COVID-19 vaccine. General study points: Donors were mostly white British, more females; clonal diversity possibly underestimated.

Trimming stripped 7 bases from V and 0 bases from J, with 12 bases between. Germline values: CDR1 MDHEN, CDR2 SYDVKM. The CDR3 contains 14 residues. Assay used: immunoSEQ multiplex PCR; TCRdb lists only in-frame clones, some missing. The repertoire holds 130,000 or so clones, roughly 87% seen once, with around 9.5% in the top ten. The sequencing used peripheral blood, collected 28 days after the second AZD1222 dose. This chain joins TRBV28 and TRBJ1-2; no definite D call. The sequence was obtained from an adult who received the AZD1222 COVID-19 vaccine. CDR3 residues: CASKRIGPNYGYTF. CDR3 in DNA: TGTGCCAGCAAGAGGATAGGACCTAACTATGGCTACACCTTC.